One T cell receptor beta chain is described in this entry. The data were obtained in a study of blood T cell repertoires in COVID-19. Whole-study context: Spain, Italy and the United States supplied samples that represented acute and convalescent COVID-19. From T cells, B-cell-depleted T cells, or PBMCs came the material, which was cDNA or gDNA.

During active infection, Seattle patients enrolled and were then monitored through disease. Per the germline V gene, CDR1 is SGHVS and CDR2 is FNYEAQ. The CDR3 is made up of 16 amino acids. The germline V and J ends were trimmed by 5 bases and 3 bases, with 16 bases remaining between them. In the original processing: The authors estimated nucleated cell counts from reference gene primer amplification. TCRdb's table, derived via immunoSEQ multiplex PCR, lists solely in-frame clones and lacks some. V and J calls and clone size are copied from that table; D and trimming were computed from the DNA. The table includes about 270,000 clones, approximately 87% detected once.

The rearrangement links TRBV7-6 to TRBJ2-2, with D perhaps TRBD1 (5 bases). The sequencing input was peripheral blood. This receptor was obtained from a woman aged 25 to 45 with COVID-19, enrolled during active disease. The CDR3 loop reads CASSADSPVYTGELFF. In DNA form, the CDR3 reads TGTGCCAGCAGCGCAGACAGTCCGGTGTACACCGGGGAGCTGTTTTTT.